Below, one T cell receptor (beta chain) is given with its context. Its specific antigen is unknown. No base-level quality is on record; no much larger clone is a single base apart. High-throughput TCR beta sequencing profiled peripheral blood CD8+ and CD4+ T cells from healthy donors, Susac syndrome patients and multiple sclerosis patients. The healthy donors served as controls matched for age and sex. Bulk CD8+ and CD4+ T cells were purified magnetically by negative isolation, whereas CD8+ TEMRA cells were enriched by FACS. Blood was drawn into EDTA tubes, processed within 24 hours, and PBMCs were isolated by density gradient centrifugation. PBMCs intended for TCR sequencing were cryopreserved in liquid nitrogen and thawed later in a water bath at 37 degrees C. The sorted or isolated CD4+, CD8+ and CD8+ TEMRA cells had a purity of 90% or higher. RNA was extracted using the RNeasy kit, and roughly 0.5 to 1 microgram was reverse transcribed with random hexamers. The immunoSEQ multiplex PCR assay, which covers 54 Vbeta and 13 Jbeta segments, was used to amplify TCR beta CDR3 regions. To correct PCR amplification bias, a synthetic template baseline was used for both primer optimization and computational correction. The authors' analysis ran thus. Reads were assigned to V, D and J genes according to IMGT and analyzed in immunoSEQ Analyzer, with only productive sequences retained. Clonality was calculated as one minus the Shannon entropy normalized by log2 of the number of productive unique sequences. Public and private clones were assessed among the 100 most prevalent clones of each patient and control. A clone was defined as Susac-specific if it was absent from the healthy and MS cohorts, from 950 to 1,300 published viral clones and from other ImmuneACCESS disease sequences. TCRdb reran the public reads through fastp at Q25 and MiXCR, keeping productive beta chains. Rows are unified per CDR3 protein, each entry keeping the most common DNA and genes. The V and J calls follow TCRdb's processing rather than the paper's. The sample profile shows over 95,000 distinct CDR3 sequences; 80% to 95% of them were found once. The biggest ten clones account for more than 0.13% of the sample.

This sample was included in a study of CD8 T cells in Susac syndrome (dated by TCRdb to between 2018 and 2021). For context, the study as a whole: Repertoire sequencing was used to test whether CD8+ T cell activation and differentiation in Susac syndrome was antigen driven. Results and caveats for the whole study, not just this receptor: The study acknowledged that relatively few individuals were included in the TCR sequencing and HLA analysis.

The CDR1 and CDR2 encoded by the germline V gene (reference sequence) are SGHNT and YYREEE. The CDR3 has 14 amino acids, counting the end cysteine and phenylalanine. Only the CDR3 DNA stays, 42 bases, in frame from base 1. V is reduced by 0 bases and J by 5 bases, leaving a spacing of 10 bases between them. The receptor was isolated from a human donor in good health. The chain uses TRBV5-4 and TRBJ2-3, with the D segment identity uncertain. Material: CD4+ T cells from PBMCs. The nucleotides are TGTGCCAGCAGCTTGGGGAAACGTCAAGATACGCAGTATTTT. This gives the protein CASSLGKRQDTQYF. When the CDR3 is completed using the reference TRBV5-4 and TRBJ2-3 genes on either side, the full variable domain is ETGVTQSPTHLIKTRGQQVTLRCSSQSGHNTVSWYQQALGQGPQFIFQYYREEENGRGNFPPRFSGLQFPNYSSELNVNALELDDSALYLCASSLGKRQDTQYFGPGTRLTVL.